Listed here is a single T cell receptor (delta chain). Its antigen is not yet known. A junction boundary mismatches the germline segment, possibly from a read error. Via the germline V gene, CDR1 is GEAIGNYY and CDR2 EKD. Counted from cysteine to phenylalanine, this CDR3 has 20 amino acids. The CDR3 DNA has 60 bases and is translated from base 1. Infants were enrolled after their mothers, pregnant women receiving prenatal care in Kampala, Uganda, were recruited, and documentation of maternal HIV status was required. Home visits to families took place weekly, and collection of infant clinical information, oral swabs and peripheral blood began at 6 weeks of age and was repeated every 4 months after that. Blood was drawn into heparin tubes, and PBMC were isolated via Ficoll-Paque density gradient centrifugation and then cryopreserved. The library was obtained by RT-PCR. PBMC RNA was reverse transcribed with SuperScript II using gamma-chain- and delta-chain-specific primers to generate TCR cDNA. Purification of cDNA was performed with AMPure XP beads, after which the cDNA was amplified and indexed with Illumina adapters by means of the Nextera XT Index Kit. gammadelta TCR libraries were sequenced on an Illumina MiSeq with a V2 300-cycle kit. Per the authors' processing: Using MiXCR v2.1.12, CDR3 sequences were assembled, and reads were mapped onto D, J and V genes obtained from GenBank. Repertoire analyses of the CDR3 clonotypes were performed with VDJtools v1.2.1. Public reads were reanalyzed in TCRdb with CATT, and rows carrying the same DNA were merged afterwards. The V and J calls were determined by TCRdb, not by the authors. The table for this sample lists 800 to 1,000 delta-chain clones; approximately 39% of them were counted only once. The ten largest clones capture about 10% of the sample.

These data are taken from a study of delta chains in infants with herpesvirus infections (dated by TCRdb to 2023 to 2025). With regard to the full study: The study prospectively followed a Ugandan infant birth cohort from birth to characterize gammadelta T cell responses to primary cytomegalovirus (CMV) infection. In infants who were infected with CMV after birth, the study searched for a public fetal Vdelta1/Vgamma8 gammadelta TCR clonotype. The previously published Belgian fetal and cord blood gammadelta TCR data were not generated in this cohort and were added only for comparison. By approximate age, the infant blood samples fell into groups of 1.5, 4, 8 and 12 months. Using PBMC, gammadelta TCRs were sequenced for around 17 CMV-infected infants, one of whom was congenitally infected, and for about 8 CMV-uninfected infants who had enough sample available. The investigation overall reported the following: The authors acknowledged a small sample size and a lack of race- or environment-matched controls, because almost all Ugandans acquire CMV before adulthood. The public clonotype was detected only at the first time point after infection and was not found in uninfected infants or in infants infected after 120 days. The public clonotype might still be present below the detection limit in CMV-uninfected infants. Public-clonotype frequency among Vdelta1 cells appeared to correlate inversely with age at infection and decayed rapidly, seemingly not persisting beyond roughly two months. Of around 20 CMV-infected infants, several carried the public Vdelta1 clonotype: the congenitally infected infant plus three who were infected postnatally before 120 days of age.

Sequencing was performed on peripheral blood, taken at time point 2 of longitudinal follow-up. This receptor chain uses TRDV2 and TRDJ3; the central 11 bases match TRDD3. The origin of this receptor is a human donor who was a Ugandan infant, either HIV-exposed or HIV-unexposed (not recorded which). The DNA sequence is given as TGTGCCTGTGACTTGATGGGGGATACGTCCAGCTCCTGGGACACCCAACAGATGTTTTTC. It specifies CACDLMGDTSSSWDTQQMFF.